The entry below describes one TCR beta chain. Semi-nested PCR with Nested Universal Primer A followed constant-region reverse priming of full-length variable regions. One entry per CDR3 protein, called by TCRdb with MiXCR from the 5' RACE reads. The repertoire holds about 41,000 distinct CDR3 sequences, with roughly 29% as singletons. Germline-derived CDR1 and CDR2 are MNHEY and SVGAGI. This CDR3 is built from 15 residues. J lost 2 bases, V lost 3 bases, and 2 bases had no gene match. The chain uses TRBV6-5 and TRBJ1-4; 8 bases are shared with TRBD1. The clonotype originates from a female donor with breast cancer. The specimen was memory CD4+ T cells sorted from a lymph node. The subset: memory CD4+ T cells, CD4+CD45RO+CD25-. This chain's CDR3 is CASSYTGGTNEKLFF. CDR3 DNA: TGTGCCAGCAGTTATACAGGGGGTACTAATGAAAAACTGTTTTTT.